Following are 25 T cell receptor beta chains from one sample sequenced in a study of blood T cells in healthy people across ages (dated by TCRdb to between 2015 and 2016). Library method: 5' RACE. The data were produced on an Illumina HiSeq 2500. A second PCR of about 6 to 12 cycles was run with a J-beta primer mix and a sample-barcoded 5' primer. The raw public data were reprocessed by TCRdb itself: fastp quality trimming at Q25, MiXCR clonotype calling, in-frame beta chains only. Rows are combined by CDR3 protein, so each entry shows the most common genes and DNA. For this sample there are about 670,000 distinct CDR3 sequences; less than 45% appear just once. Approximately 29% of the sample is taken by the ten largest. Sequenced: blood. The source of these receptors is a man aged 80 or over in good health.

This chain links TRBV27 with TRBJ2-5; TRBD1 or TRBD2 may be the D gene (6 bases each). With the DNA end fitting TRBJ2-7 better, the J assignment may be wrong. Germline CDR1 MNHEY, CDR2 SMNVEV (reference sequence). The CDR3 sequence is 15 residues long. DNA of the CDR3: TGTGCCAGCAGTTATTACCTCGGGGGCGAATACGAGCAGTACTTC. Translation: CASSYYLGGEYEQYF.

The rearrangement links TRBV3-1 to TRBJ2-7; D is perhaps TRBD1 (5 bases). This CDR3 spans 15 amino acids. Looked up from germline, CDR1 is LGHDT and CDR2 is YNNKEL (reference sequence). The germline V and J ends were trimmed by 0 bases and 2 bases, with 11 bases remaining between them. CDR3 loop: CASSQDRRQTYEQYF. The DNA of the CDR3 is TGTGCCAGCAGCCAAGATCGCAGACAGACCTACGAGCAGTACTTC.

This clonotype was detected a few times. The chain joins TRBV20-1 to TRBJ1-1; the match to TRBD1 covers 7 bases. Trimming at V came to 3 bases and at J to 1 base, leaving 2 bases not matched to a gene. From germline, CDR1 is DFQATT and CDR2 SNEGSKA (reference sequence). The CDR3 length is 13 residues. This CDR3 reads CSARGQTNTEAFF. The CDR3 DNA is TGCAGTGCTAGGGGACAGACGAACACTGAAGCTTTCTTT.

This clonotype was seen more than once but under ten times. The V and J genes are TRBV28 and TRBJ2-2; 7 bases agree with TRBD2. Unmatched junction bases numbered 9, after V lost 2 bases and J lost 6 bases. The CDR3 has 16 residues. Germline V gene sequence: CDR1 MDHEN, CDR2 SYDVKM. CDR3 coding DNA: TGTGCCAGCAGTTTAATTCTTACTAGCGCCCCCGGGGAGCTGTTTTTT. Translation: CASSLILTSAPGELFF.

This clonotype came up many times. The chain is built from TRBV11-2 and TRBJ2-7, with TRBD1 matching 8 bases. Trimming took 3 bases from V and 1 from J; bases not matched to a gene: 14. Germline V gene sequence: CDR1 SGHAT, CDR2 FQNNGV. CDR3 size: 18 residues. Here the CDR3 DNA reads TGTGCCAGCAGCTTGAGGCAGGGGGCTGAAGGTAGTTCCTACGAGCAGTACTTC. This translates into CASSLRQGAEGSSYEQYF.

This clonotype appeared a few times. The chain combines TRBV20-1 with TRBJ2-3; maybe TRBD2 (6 bases). Per the germline V gene, CDR1 is DFQATT and CDR2 is SNEGSKA (reference sequence). V lost 5 bases and J lost 8, with 11 bases in between. This CDR3 comprises 11 residues. CDR3 amino acids: CSALPSATQYF. The CDR3, as DNA: TGCAGTGCTCTTCCTAGCGCTACGCAGTATTTT.

Comments on this clonotype: This sequence may be a read error, since a much larger clone differs from it by one base. This chain links TRBV29-1 with TRBJ2-1, with unresolved D. The CDR3 length is 11 residues. The V end lost 7 bases, the J end lost 10 bases, and 14 bases lay between the germline ends. CDR1 is SQVTM, CDR2 ANQGSEA, per germline. The DNA of the CDR3 is TGCAGCGCCGCGAGCTCCTACGAGCAGTTCTTC. Protein product: CSAASSYEQFF.

The chain combines TRBV3-1 with TRBJ2-4; D remains ambiguous. V was pared by 3 bases and J by 13 bases, with 13 bases between. There are 12 residues in the CDR3. Per the germline V gene, CDR1 is LGHDT and CDR2 is YNNKEL (reference sequence). The CDR3 nucleotides read TGTGCCAGCAGCCAGGCCCAACGAGAGCAGTACTTC. Translation: CASSQAQREQYF.

The chain employs TRBV7-9 and TRBJ2-7; 7 positions agree with TRBD1. This CDR3 is 16 amino acids long. J lost 3 bases, V lost 4 bases, and 12 bases had no gene match. Germline V CDR1 and CDR2: SEHNR, FQNEAQ (reference sequence). CDR3 loop: CASSSLTRDRNYEQYF. CDR3 sequence (DNA): TGTGCCAGCAGCTCCCTTACCCGGGACAGAAACTACGAGCAGTACTTC.

Notes on this clonotype: Just one base apart from a much larger clone, this may be a read error. Without the conserved terminal phenylalanine or tryptophan, this CDR3 likely stems from a read error. The rearrangement joins TRBV28 to TRBJ2-7; either TRBD1 or TRBD2 may fit D (5 bases each). The germline V and J ends were trimmed by 6 bases and 2 bases, with 11 bases remaining between them. In germline, CDR1 is MDHEN, CDR2 SYDVKM. The CDR3 has 13 residues. For the CDR3, the DNA is TGTGCCAGCAGGACCGGGACCACCTACGAGCAGTACTAC. Translating it yields CASRTGTTYEQYY.

Note on this clonotype: A read error may produce the germline difference seen at one junction end. This chain links TRBV7-9 with TRBJ2-3; D uncertain. Looked up from germline, CDR1 is SEHNR and CDR2 is FQNEAQ (reference sequence). The CDR3 has 14 amino acids. CDR3 residues: CVSSFYLGADTQYF. CDR3 coding DNA: TGTGTCAGCAGCTTTTATTTAGGCGCAGATACGCAGTATTTT.

This clonotype was observed a handful of times. V is TRBV29-1 and J is TRBJ2-5; a weak D match, TRBD2 (6 bases). The V gene's germline CDR1 is SQVTM and CDR2 ANQGSEA. The CDR3 length is 13 residues. V lost 4 bases, J lost 2 bases, and 11 bases lay in between. The CDR3 protein is CSVVIAGQETQYF. The CDR3 region has the DNA TGCAGCGTTGTGATTGCGGGACAAGAGACCCAGTACTTC.

The rearrangement joins TRBV10-3 to TRBJ2-7; 8 bases are shared with TRBD2. With 0 bases clipped from V and 5 bases from J, the junction kept 6 bases outside the gene matches. In germline, CDR1 is ENHRY, CDR2 SYGVKD. The CDR3 spans 15 residues. Here the CDR3 reads CAISESAGTRDEQYF. The CDR3 coding sequence is TGTGCCATCAGTGAGTCGGCCGGGACTAGAGACGAGCAGTACTTC.

The chain has TRBV20-1 and TRBJ1-5, with 7 bases aligning to TRBD1. Germline-derived CDR1 and CDR2 are DFQATT and SNEGSKA (reference sequence). Trimming removed 4 bases from V and 5 bases from J; junction bases left unmatched: 11. This CDR3 is built from 15 residues. The CDR3 is CSATLIQGGDQPQHF. The CDR3, as DNA: TGCAGTGCTACCCTTATCCAGGGGGGGGATCAGCCCCAGCATTTT.

Only a few counts were recorded for this clonotype. The chain joins TRBV4-2 to TRBJ2-7, with 9 bases aligning to TRBD1. V shed 5 bases, J shed 6 bases, and the junction held 8 bases outside the gene matches. This CDR3 spans 14 amino acids. Germline CDR1 and CDR2: LGHNA and YNFKEQ. CDR3 coding DNA: TGTGCCAGCAGCATTCCGGGACAGGGAGGCGAGCAGTACTTC. Its protein is CASSIPGQGGEQYF.

The V call is TRBV21-1, the J call TRBJ2-7. TRBV21-1 constitutes a pseudogene. This CDR3 contains 14 residues. CDR3 sequence: CASSKEALPYEQYF. CDR3 DNA sequence: TGTGCCAGCAGCAAAGAGGCCTTACCCTACGAGCAGTACTTC.

The chain carries TRBV27 and TRBJ1-2, with unresolved D. The germline V and J ends were trimmed by 0 bases and 6 bases, with 14 bases remaining between them. Germline V CDR1 and CDR2: MNHEY, SMNVEV (reference sequence). The length of the CDR3 is 15 residues. DNA of the CDR3: TGTGCCAGCAGTTTATCTCGGGAGGTGGGTGATGGCTACACCTTC. Translation gives CASSLSREVGDGYTF.

This clonotype was counted between two and nine times. The CDR3 reads CAISETSSYNEQFF. CDR3 coding DNA: TGTGCCATCAGTGAGACGAGCTCCTACAATGAGCAGTTCTTC. The rearrangement links TRBV10-3 to TRBJ2-1; D unclear. V dropped 2 bases and J dropped 0 bases, with 5 bases sitting between them. CDR1 ENHRY and CDR2 SYGVKD come from the germline V gene. The CDR3 length is 14 residues.

The V gene is TRBV18, the J gene TRBJ2-1, with TRBD1 matching over 8 bases. CDR3 length: 17 amino acids. CDR1 is KGHSH, CDR2 LQKENI, per germline. Losses at the gene ends were 4 bases for V and 2 bases for J; bases not matched to a gene: 10. The CDR3 coding sequence is TGTGCCAGCTCACAGAGACGAAAACAGGGGGCCTACAATGAGCAGTTCTTC. Translating it yields CASSQRRKQGAYNEQFF.

The gene calls are TRBV4-3 and TRBJ2-1; D unresolved. The germline V and J ends were trimmed by 0 bases and 5 bases, with 20 bases remaining between them. Germline CDR1 is LGHNA and CDR2 is YSLEER. The CDR3 extends over 18 amino acids. CDR3 sequence reads: CASSQDFGGSTLDNEQFF. The CDR3, as DNA: TGCGCCAGCAGCCAAGATTTCGGTGGATCGACTCTCGACAATGAGCAGTTCTTC.

This clonotype turned up a few times. This rearrangement joins TRBV28 to TRBJ2-3; 10 bases fit TRBD2. J lost 1 base, V lost 9 bases, and 4 bases had no gene match. This CDR3 is built from 14 residues. Germline CDR1 MDHEN, CDR2 SYDVKM. The CDR3 reads CASRTSGRTDTQYF. The CDR3 DNA is TGTGCCAGTAGGACTAGCGGACGCACAGATACGCAGTATTTT.

The gene calls are TRBV9 and TRBJ1-1; D may be TRBD1 (6 bases). Germline values: CDR1 SGDLS, CDR2 YYNGEE. The CDR3 is 16 amino acids. With 0 bases removed from V and 1 base from J, the gap between germline ends came to 13 bases. The CDR3 sequence is CASSVDLGTTNTEAFF. Here the CDR3 DNA reads TGTGCCAGCAGCGTAGACTTGGGGACAACGAACACTGAAGCTTTCTTT.

The gene calls are TRBV20-1 and TRBJ2-5; the match to TRBD1 covers 8 bases. The ends lost 5 bases at V and 2 bases at J; junction bases unmatched: 13. In germline, CDR1 is DFQATT, CDR2 SNEGSKA (reference sequence). CDR3 length: 16 residues. The CDR3 nucleotides read TGCAGTGCTCCCCACCCGGACAGGGTGTTACAAGAGACCCAGTACTTC. Protein sequence: CSAPHPDRVLQETQYF.

The chain links TRBV5-5 to TRBJ2-2; 10 positions agree with TRBD1. The length of the CDR3 is 15 residues. V was clipped by 4 bases and J by 4 bases; unmatched bases: 4. In germline, CDR1 is SGHKS, CDR2 YYEKEE (reference sequence). This CDR3 is CASSRGQGTTGELFF. In nucleotides, the CDR3 is TGTGCCAGCAGCCGGGGACAGGGGACCACCGGGGAGCTGTTTTTT.

This clonotype has only a few counts. The chain joins TRBV28 to TRBJ2-3; 7 bases agree with TRBD1. Trimming removed 8 bases from V and 2 bases from J; junction bases left unmatched: 13. The germline V gene encodes CDR1 MDHEN and CDR2 SYDVKM. The CDR3 has 16 residues. In nucleotides, the CDR3 is TGTGCCAGCCCTCCAAGTGTGGGACAGAACACAGATACGCAGTATTTT. The encoded protein is CASPPSVGQNTDTQYF.